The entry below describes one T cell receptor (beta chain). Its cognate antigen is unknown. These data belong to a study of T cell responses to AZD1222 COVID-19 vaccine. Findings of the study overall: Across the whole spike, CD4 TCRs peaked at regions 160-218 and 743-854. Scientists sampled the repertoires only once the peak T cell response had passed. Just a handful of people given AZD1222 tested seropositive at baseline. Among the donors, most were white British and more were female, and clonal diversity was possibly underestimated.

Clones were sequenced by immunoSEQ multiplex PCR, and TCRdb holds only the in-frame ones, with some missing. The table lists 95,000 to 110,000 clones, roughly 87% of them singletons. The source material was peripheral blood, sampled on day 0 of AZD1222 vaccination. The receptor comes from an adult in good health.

The CDR3 reads CASSPYPRRAATNEKLFF. The CDR3 DNA reads TGTGCCAGCTCACCATACCCCAGGAGGGCCGCAACTAATGAAAAACTGTTTTTT. The chain joins TRBV18 to TRBJ1-4; the D is unclear. CDR1 KGHSH and CDR2 LQKENI come from the germline V gene. V was pared by 2 bases and J by 0 bases, with 16 bases between. The CDR3 runs 18 residues.